This T cell receptor (beta chain) was sequenced during a study of T-cell reconstitution after alpha-beta-depleted transplantation in children. This clonotype showed up many times. It was with unique molecular identifiers that the TCRbeta library was prepared. MiXCR, run by TCRdb on the PCR reads, gives a single entry per CDR3 protein. The table records hundreds of thousands of distinct CDR3 sequences, around 13% of them present only once. The CDR3 has 14 residues. Between the trimmed V and J ends, which lost 4 bases and 4 bases, there was a span of 13 bases. Per germline, CDR1 SGHVS and CDR2 FNYEAQ. This chain connects TRBV7-6 to TRBJ1-2; no clear D. The TCR comes from a girl aged 2 to 10 with congenital amegakaryocytic thrombocytopenia, due to receive a stem cell transplant. Material: PBMCs, obtained before TCRalphabeta/CD19-depleted stem cell transplant. CDR3 nucleotide sequence: TGTGCCAGCAGCTCGAACGGAAGGGCCTATGGCTACACCTTC. It translates to CASSSNGRAYGYTF.